This T cell receptor (beta chain) was found in a study of response to subunit inactivated influenza vaccine. Study-wide results and limits: After each seasonal influenza vaccination, few new T cells are recruited, the authors suggested.

One entry per CDR3 protein results from TCRdb running MiXCR on the RT-PCR reads. The repertoire consists of 650,000 to 800,000 distinct CDR3 sequences, with more than 11% occurring once and the leading ten covering around 7.3%. With respect to this clonotype: Its antigen remains unidentified.

Germline V CDR1 and CDR2: MGHRA, YSYEKL. The J segment lost 8 bases and the V segment lost 1 base, leaving 4 bases of the junction unmatched. The CDR3 has 14 residues. Sequencing was performed on PBMCs from blood, taken about 14 days before vaccination. The sequence came from a man between 45 and 60 years old who received an inactivated influenza vaccine. The J gene is TRBJ2-1, the V gene TRBV4-1; 8 bases line up with TRBD1. The CDR3 nucleotides read TGCGCCAGCAGCCAAGGACAGGGGCCAGATGAGCAGTTCTTC. As protein: CASSQGQGPDEQFF.